These 32 T cell receptor beta chains were sequenced from one sample in a study of cytomegalovirus exposure and HLA in healthy donors. Vbeta (60) and Jbeta (13) primers were used in the PCR. The protocol was immunoSEQ multiplex PCR, while the TCRdb copy is restricted to in-frame clones and leaves out a portion. The sample has under 200,000 clones, 75% to 85% seen once. The sample was PBMCs. These receptors were taken from a woman aged 18-35 years in good health and CMV-seronegative.

The chain carries TRBV7-3 and TRBJ2-1; TRBD2 agrees at 11 bases. Trimming cost V 5 bases and J 15 bases; bases outside gene matches: 12. Germline CDR1 and CDR2: SGHTA and FQGTGA. The CDR3 contains 14 residues. The chain's CDR3 is CASSPSDSGRARFF. DNA of the CDR3: TGTGCCAGCAGCCCTTCGGATAGCGGGAGGGCTCGGTTCTTC. Complete variable domain (other parts from reference TRBV7-3 and TRBJ2-1): GAGVSQTPSNKVTEKGKYVELRCDPISGHTALYWYRQSLGQGPEFLIYFQGTGAADDSGLPNDRFFAVRPEGSVSTLKIQRTERGDSAVYLCASSPSDSGRARFFGPGTRLTVL.

The gene calls are TRBV28 and TRBJ1-6; the match to TRBD1 covers 8 bases. The CDR3 has 16 residues. The germline V gene has CDR1 MDHEN and CDR2 SYDVKM. Trimming at V came to 9 bases and at J to 6 bases, leaving 13 bases not matched to a gene. CDR3 nucleotide sequence: TGTGCCAGTCAGCCAGAAGGACAGGGATTTAATTCACCCCTCCACTTT. Amino acid sequence: CASQPEGQGFNSPLHF.

V usage is TRBV27 and J usage is TRBJ2-1; D is uncertain. V lost 0 bases and J 4 bases, leaving 13 bases between the germline ends. The CDR3 totals 16 residues. Per the germline V gene, CDR1 is MNHEY and CDR2 is SMNVEV (reference sequence). The CDR3 region is CASSLSNSVLYNEQFF. CDR3 nucleotide sequence: TGTGCCAGCAGTTTATCGAATTCGGTGCTTTACAATGAGCAGTTCTTC.

The chain combines TRBV29-1 with TRBJ2-5; TRBD2 is a possible D gene (5 bases). CDR1 SQVTM and CDR2 ANQGSEA come from the germline V gene. With 4 bases removed from V and 1 base from J, the gap between germline ends came to 10 bases. This CDR3 comprises 13 residues. CDR3 in DNA: TGCAGCGTTGGGTTTGGACTCCAAGAGACCCAGTACTTC. This translates into CSVGFGLQETQYF.

Details on this clone: The sample contains more than one DNA sequence encoding this CDR3. This chain connects TRBV7-3 to TRBJ2-1; 7 nucleotides line up with TRBD2. CDR1 SGHTA and CDR2 FQGTGA come from the germline V gene. Losses at the gene ends were 5 bases for V and 9 bases for J; bases not matched to a gene: 7. CDR3 size: 13 residues. The CDR3 spells CASSPRLAGEQFF. The CDR3 DNA reads TGTGCCAGCAGCCCGAGACTAGCCGGTGAGCAGTTCTTC. Full variable domain (remainder filled in from reference TRBV7-3 and TRBJ2-1): GAGVSQTPSNKVTEKGKYVELRCDPISGHTALYWYRQSLGQGPEFLIYFQGTGAADDSGLPNDRFFAVRPEGSVSTLKIQRTERGDSAVYLCASSPRLAGEQFFGPGTRLTVL.

The J gene is TRBJ1-5, the V gene TRBV7-9; D uncertain. The V and J ends lost 1 base and 3 bases respectively, with 10 bases between them. CDR3 length equals 15 residues. The germline V gene encodes CDR1 SEHNR and CDR2 FQNEAQ (reference sequence). The CDR3 DNA sequence: TGTGCCAGCAGCTTAGGCGCAGGATACAATCAGCCCCAGCATTTT. Amino acid sequence: CASSLGAGYNQPQHF. The whole variable domain, remainder taken from reference TRBV7-9 and TRBJ1-5, is DTGVSQNPRHKITKRGQNVTFRCDPISEHNRLYWYRQTLGQGPEFLTYFQNEAQLEKSRLLSDRFSAERPKGSFSTLEIQRTEQGDSAMYLCASSLGAGYNQPQHFGDGTRLSIL.

This chain uses TRBV19 with TRBJ2-7; 12 nucleotides agree with TRBD2. Germline lookup yields CDR1 LNHDA and CDR2 SQIVND (reference sequence). V lost 6 bases and J lost 2; bases outside the gene matches: 5. There are 15 residues in the CDR3. The CDR3 reads CASSNLAGGTYEQYF. The CDR3 DNA is TGTGCCAGTAGCAACCTAGCGGGAGGGACCTACGAGCAGTACTTC.

J is TRBJ2-7 and V is TRBV27; tentative D call: TRBD1 (7 bases). This CDR3 contains 14 residues. The V and J ends lost 3 bases and 4 bases respectively, with 13 bases between them. Germline CDR1 and CDR2: MNHEY and SMNVEV (reference sequence). CDR3 bases: TGTGCCAGCAGTTTTGGCAGGGGGGTATACGAGCAGTACTTC. It specifies CASSFGRGVYEQYF.

The chain joins TRBV6-5 to TRBJ2-5; 7 bases map to TRBD1. The V gene's germline CDR1 is MNHEY and CDR2 SVGAGI. This CDR3 has 16 residues. V trimming: 0 bases; J trimming: 2 bases; junction bases outside the gene matches: 6. The chain's CDR3 is CASSYSRQGRQETQYF. Written as DNA, the CDR3 is TGTGCCAGCAGTTACTCGAGACAGGGTAGACAAGAGACCCAGTACTTC.

V gene TRBV10-3 combines with J gene TRBJ2-7; D gene uncertain. Germline CDR1 and CDR2: ENHRY and SYGVKD. V lost 10 bases and J 0 bases, leaving 10 bases between the germline ends. The CDR3 spans 12 residues. The CDR3: CATSDNSYEQYF. As DNA, the CDR3 is TGTGCCACCTCAGACAACTCCTACGAGCAGTACTTC.

V gene TRBV6-5 combines with J gene TRBJ1-4; TRBD1 is a possible D gene (6 bases). CDR3 length: 14 residues. V was trimmed by 5 bases and J by 5 bases, leaving 12 bases between them. Germline CDR1 reads MNHEY; CDR2 reads SVGAGI. Written as DNA, the CDR3 is TGTGCCAGCAGTGTATACAGGGCCAATGAAAAACTGTTTTTT. It translates to CASSVYRANEKLFF.

Here the CDR3 DNA reads TGTGCCAGCACACGGGACTTGTCAGGGGCCAACGTCCTGACTTTC. It specifies CASTRDLSGANVLTF. J is TRBJ2-6 and V is TRBV2; D perhaps matches TRBD2 (6 bases). The CDR3 is made up of 15 amino acids. V was trimmed by 7 bases and J by 4 bases, leaving 14 bases between them. CDR1 and CDR2 (germline): SNHLY, FYNNEI.

This chain links TRBV6-1 with TRBJ2-7; D may be TRBD2 (6 bases). Germline-derived CDR1 and CDR2 are MNHNS and SASEGT. Trimming removed 0 bases from V and 3 bases from J, with 18 bases in between. The CDR3 has 17 residues. CDR3 sequence: CASSEAGRGGPFYEQYF. CDR3 nucleotides: TGTGCCAGCAGTGAAGCGGGCCGGGGAGGTCCTTTCTACGAGCAGTACTTC.

CDR3 protein: CASSWSGSNEQFF. CDR3 nucleotides: TGTGCCAGCAGCTGGTCGGGATCCAATGAGCAGTTCTTC. The rearrangement uses TRBV5-4 and TRBJ2-1, with a tentative D call TRBD2 (5 bases). CDR1 is SGHNT and CDR2 is YYREEE in the germline V gene (reference sequence). CDR3 length equals 13 residues. The germline V and J ends were trimmed by 3 bases and 6 bases, with 10 bases remaining between them.

The chain combines TRBV7-9 with TRBJ1-3; D perhaps matches TRBD1 (6 bases). V lost 5 bases to trimming and J lost 0 bases, with 17 bases between them. The CDR3 covers 17 residues. Germline assignment: CDR1 SEHNR and CDR2 FQNEAQ (reference sequence). The CDR3 bases are TGTGCCAGCAGCAACCCAGGGGTAGGGGGCTCTGGAAACACCATATATTTT. Protein: CASSNPGVGGSGNTIYF.

The chain joins TRBV6-5 to TRBJ1-6; unclear D gene. V gave up 5 bases and J gave up 9 bases, with 17 bases separating them. The CDR3 covers 15 residues. Germline values: CDR1 MNHEY, CDR2 SVGAGI. CDR3 protein: CASSAQRPGGSPLHF. CDR3 coding DNA: TGTGCCAGCAGTGCACAGAGACCCGGAGGTTCACCCCTCCACTTT.

This chain joins TRBV10-3 and TRBJ1-4, with TRBD1 matching 9 bases. Germline V gene data show CDR1 as ENHRY and CDR2 as SYGVKD. The CDR3 loop spans 12 amino acids. The DNA of the CDR3 is TGTGCGACCGGGACAGGGAATGAAAAACTGTTTTTT. Its translation is CATGTGNEKLFF.

The chain recombines TRBV7-9 with TRBJ2-7; D is perhaps TRBD1 (6 bases). The CDR3 sequence is 12 residues long. Trimming removed 5 bases at V and 4 bases at J, with 9 bases between. CDR1 and CDR2 (germline): SEHNR, FQNEAQ (reference sequence). The CDR3 here is CASSGGYYEQYF. The DNA for the CDR3 is TGTGCCAGCAGCGGGGGCTATTACGAGCAGTACTTC.

V usage is TRBV2 and J usage is TRBJ1-4; 10 nucleotides match TRBD1. Germline loops: CDR1 SNHLY, CDR2 FYNNEI. CDR3 length: 13 residues. V lost 9 bases and J lost 7; bases outside the gene matches: 5. The CDR3, as DNA: TGTGCCAGAAGGGACAGGGGATCTGAAAAACTGTTTTTT. Its protein is CARRDRGSEKLFF.

This clone appeared a single time. The chain joins TRBV4-1 to TRBJ1-2, with 12 bases lining up with TRBD1. The CDR3 has 16 amino acids. V gave up 2 bases and J gave up 8 bases; unmatched junction bases: 9. The V gene's germline CDR1 is MGHRA and CDR2 YSYEKL. CDR3 residues: CASSQPRDRGLRGYTF. The CDR3, as DNA: TGCGCCAGCAGCCAACCACGGGACAGGGGGCTCAGGGGCTACACCTTC.

The chain recombines TRBV5-1 with TRBJ2-3; D may be TRBD1 (6 bases). Germline values: CDR1 SGHRS, CDR2 YFSETQ. With 0 bases removed from V and 3 bases from J, the gap between germline ends came to 14 bases. The CDR3 length is 16 residues. The chain's CDR3 is CASSLGGTYPTDTQYF. The CDR3 region has the DNA TGCGCCAGCAGCTTGGGTGGGACATACCCGACAGATACGCAGTATTTT.

This clone was seen more than once but under ten times. The V and J genes are TRBV27 and TRBJ1-5, with D possibly TRBD1 on 5 matching bases. V was pared by 7 bases and J by 5 bases, with 18 bases between. The germline V gene has CDR1 MNHEY and CDR2 SMNVEV (reference sequence). The CDR3 consists of 15 residues. The CDR3 region is CASKVSPGVYQPQHF. CDR3 bases: TGTGCCAGCAAAGTTTCTCCGGGGGTTTATCAGCCCCAGCATTTT.

V is TRBV7-9 and J is TRBJ2-1; 8 bases are a match to TRBD1. After removal of 6 bases from V and 4 bases from J, the junction contained 8 bases not matched to a gene. The CDR3 consists of 15 residues. Germline V gives CDR1 SEHNR, CDR2 FQNEAQ (reference sequence). The CDR3 coding sequence is TGTGCCAGCAGTCCAGACAGGGGAAATTACAATGAGCAGTTCTTC. Translating gives CASSPDRGNYNEQFF.

V gene TRBV21-1 combines with J gene TRBJ1-1. TRBV21-1 represents a pseudogene. This CDR3 has 17 amino acids. This chain's CDR3 is CASSNLGGPGMNTEAFF. The CDR3 region has the DNA TGTGCCAGCAGCAATCTGGGGGGGCCGGGCATGAACACTGAAGCTTTCTTT.

This clone appeared a single time. The CDR3 DNA sequence: TGTGCCTGGTCGAGAAACAGGGTCGGCACCGGGGAGCTGTTTTTT. Translated, it gives CAWSRNRVGTGELFF. The chain employs TRBV30 and TRBJ2-2; D may be TRBD1 (6 bases). This CDR3 comprises 15 residues. CDR1 is GTSNPN and CDR2 is SVGIG in the germline V gene (reference sequence). V was cut by 5 bases and J by 4 bases, with 17 bases left in between.

The CDR3 region has the DNA TGTGCCAGCAGCCCCAGACTAGCTGACAACTACGAGCAGTACTTC. It yields the protein CASSPRLADNYEQYF. The chain uses TRBV9 and TRBJ2-7; TRBD2 matches at 7 bases. The germline CDR1 and CDR2 sequences are SGDLS and YYNGEE. The CDR3 has 15 residues. J lost 3 bases, V lost 4 bases, and 10 bases had no gene match. Complete variable domain (other parts from reference TRBV9 and TRBJ2-7): DSGVTQTPKHLITATGQRVTLRCSPRSGDLSVYWYQQSLDQGLQFLIQYYNGEERAKGNILERFSAQQFPDLHSELNLSSLELGDSALYFCASSPRLADNYEQYFGPGTRLTVT.

The V gene is TRBV6-1, the J gene TRBJ2-1; no clear D gene. CDR1 MNHNS and CDR2 SASEGT come from the germline V gene. The CDR3 runs 11 residues. V shed 2 bases and J shed 8 bases, with 4 bases lying between them. The CDR3 region is CASSESDEQFF. DNA of the CDR3: TGTGCCAGCAGTGAATCCGATGAGCAGTTCTTC.

This clone is a singleton in its sample. The gene calls are TRBV9 and TRBJ2-1; 9 positions match TRBD2. The V gene's germline CDR1 is SGDLS and CDR2 YYNGEE. V lost 5 bases, J lost 3 bases, and 6 bases stayed unmatched. There are 15 residues in the CDR3. CDR3 sequence (DNA): TGTGCCAGCAGGGGAGCGGGGGGAAACTACAATGAGCAGTTCTTC. Encoded protein: CASRGAGGNYNEQFF. Full variable domain (outside the CDR3, taken from reference TRBV9 and TRBJ2-1): DSGVTQTPKHLITATGQRVTLRCSPRSGDLSVYWYQQSLDQGLQFLIQYYNGEERAKGNILERFSAQQFPDLHSELNLSSLELGDSALYFCASRGAGGNYNEQFFGPGTRLTVL.

V gene TRBV18 combines with J gene TRBJ1-4, with D possibly TRBD1 on 6 matching bases. V was pared by 3 bases and J by 10 bases, with 21 bases between. Germline CDR1 is KGHSH and CDR2 is LQKENI. This CDR3 comprises 16 residues. CDR3 sequence reads: CASSPAAAGAEGKLFF. In DNA, the CDR3 is TGTGCCAGCTCACCGGCGGCGGCAGGGGCAGAGGGAAAACTGTTTTTT.

The V call is TRBV25-1, the J call TRBJ1-3; 7 nucleotides line up with TRBD1. V shed 6 bases and J 3 bases; nucleotides not matched to a gene: 11. Germline V gene sequence: CDR1 MGHDK, CDR2 SYGVNS. The length of the CDR3 is 16 residues. The chain's CDR3 is CASRRTETGSGNTIYF. In nucleotides, the CDR3 is TGTGCCAGCAGGCGAACTGAGACAGGGAGTGGAAACACCATATATTTT. Based on the CDR3 plus reference TRBV25-1 and TRBJ1-3, the full variable domain is EADIYQTPRYLVIGTGKKITLECSQTMGHDKMYWYQQDPGMELHLIHYSYGVNSTEKGDLSSESTVSRIRTEHFPLTLESARPSHTSQYLCASRRTETGSGNTIYFGEGSWLTVV.

The V and J genes are TRBV2 and TRBJ1-5; weak D call: TRBD1 (5 bases). The CDR3 extends over 14 amino acids. Germline V gene sequence: CDR1 SNHLY, CDR2 FYNNEI. The germline V and J ends were trimmed by 8 bases and 3 bases, with 14 bases remaining between them. CDR3 loop: CASSLAGLNQPQHF. In nucleotides, the CDR3 is TGTGCCAGCTCACTAGCAGGGCTCAATCAGCCCCAGCATTTT.

The chain uses TRBV29-1 and TRBJ2-3; 9 nucleotides match TRBD1. After removal of 6 bases from V and 4 bases from J, the junction contained 5 bases not matched to a gene. From germline, CDR1 is SQVTM and CDR2 ANQGSEA. The CDR3 covers 13 residues. The CDR3 spells CSVAGQGADTQYF. CDR3 coding DNA: TGCAGCGTAGCGGGACAGGGCGCAGATACGCAGTATTTT.